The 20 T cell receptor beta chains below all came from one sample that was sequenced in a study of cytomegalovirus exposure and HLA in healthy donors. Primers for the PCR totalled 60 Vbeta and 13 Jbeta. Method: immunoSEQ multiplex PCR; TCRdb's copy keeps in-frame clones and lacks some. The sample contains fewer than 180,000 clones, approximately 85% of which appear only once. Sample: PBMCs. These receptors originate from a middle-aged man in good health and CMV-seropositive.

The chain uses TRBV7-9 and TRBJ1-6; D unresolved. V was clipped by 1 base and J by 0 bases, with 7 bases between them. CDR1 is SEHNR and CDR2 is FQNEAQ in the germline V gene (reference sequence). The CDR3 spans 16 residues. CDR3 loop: CASSLGESSYNSPLHF. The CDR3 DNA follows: TGTGCCAGCAGCTTAGGCGAGAGCTCCTATAATTCACCCCTCCACTTT.

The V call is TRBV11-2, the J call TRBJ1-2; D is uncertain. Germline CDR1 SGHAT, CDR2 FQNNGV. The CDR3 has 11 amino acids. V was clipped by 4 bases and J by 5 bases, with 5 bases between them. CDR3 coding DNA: TGTGCCAGCAGCTCGAGTTATGGCTACACCTTC. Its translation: CASSSSYGYTF.

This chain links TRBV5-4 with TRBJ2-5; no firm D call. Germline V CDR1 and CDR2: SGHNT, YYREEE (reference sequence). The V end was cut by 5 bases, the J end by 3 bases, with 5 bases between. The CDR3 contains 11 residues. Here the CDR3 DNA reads TGTGCCAGCAGTTCTAAAGAGACCCAGTACTTC. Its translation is CASSSKETQYF.

CDR3 loop: CASSGGYEQYF. CDR3 in DNA: TGTGCCAGCAGTGGAGGCTACGAGCAGTACTTC. The chain joins TRBV2 to TRBJ2-7, with D unresolved. Trimming cost V 4 bases and J 3 bases, with 4 bases left between them. This CDR3 contains 11 residues. Germline V gene data show CDR1 as SNHLY and CDR2 as FYNNEI.

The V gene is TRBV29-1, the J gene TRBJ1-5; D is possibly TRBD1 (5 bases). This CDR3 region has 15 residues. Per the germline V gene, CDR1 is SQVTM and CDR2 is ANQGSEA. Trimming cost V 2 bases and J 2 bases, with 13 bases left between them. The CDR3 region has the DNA TGCAGCGTTGAACTTAAAGGGGAGGGCAATCAGCCCCAGCATTTT. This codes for CSVELKGEGNQPQHF.

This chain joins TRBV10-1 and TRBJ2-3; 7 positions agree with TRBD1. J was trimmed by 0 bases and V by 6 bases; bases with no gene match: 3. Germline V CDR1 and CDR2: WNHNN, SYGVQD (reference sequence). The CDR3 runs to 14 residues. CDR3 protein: CASSRDSSTDTQYF. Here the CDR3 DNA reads TGCGCCAGCAGCCGGGACAGTAGCACAGATACGCAGTATTTT.

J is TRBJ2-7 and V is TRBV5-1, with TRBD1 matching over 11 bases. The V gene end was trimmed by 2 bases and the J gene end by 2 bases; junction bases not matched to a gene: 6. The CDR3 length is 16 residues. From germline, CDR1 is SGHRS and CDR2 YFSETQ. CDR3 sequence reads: CASSFDPGQGAYEQYF. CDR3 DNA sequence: TGCGCCAGCAGCTTTGATCCGGGACAGGGGGCCTACGAGCAGTACTTC.

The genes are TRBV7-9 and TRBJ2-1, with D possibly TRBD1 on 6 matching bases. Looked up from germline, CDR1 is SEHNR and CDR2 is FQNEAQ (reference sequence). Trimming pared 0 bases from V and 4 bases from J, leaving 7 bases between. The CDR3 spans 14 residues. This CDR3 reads CASSLAQGYNEQFF. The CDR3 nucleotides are TGTGCCAGCAGCTTAGCTCAGGGGTACAATGAGCAGTTCTTC.

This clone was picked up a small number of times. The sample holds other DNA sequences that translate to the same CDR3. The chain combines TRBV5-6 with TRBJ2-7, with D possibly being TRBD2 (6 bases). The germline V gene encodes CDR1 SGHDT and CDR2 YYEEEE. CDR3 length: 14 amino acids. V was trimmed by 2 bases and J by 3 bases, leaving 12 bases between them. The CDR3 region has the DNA TGTGCCAGCAGCTTATGGGACTTAATCTACGAGCAGTACTTC. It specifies CASSLWDLIYEQYF.

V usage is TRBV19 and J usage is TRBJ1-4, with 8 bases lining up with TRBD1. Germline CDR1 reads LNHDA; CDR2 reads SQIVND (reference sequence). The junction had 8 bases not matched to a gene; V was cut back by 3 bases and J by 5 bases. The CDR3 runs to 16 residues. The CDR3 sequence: CASSILRQGKNEKLFF. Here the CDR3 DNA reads TGTGCCAGTAGTATCCTTCGACAGGGGAAGAATGAAAAACTGTTTTTT.

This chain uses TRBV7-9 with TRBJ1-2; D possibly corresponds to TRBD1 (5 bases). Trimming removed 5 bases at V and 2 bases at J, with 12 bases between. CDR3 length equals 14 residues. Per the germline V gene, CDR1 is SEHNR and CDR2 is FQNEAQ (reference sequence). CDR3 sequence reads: CASSAGTGNYGYTF. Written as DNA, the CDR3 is TGTGCCAGCAGCGCCGGGACTGGGAACTATGGCTACACCTTC.

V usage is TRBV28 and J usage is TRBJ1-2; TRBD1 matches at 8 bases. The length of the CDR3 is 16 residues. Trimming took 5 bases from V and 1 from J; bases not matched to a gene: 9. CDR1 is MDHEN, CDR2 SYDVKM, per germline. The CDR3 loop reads CASSPMTGALNYGYTF. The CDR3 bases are TGTGCCAGCAGTCCGATGACAGGGGCCCTTAACTATGGCTACACCTTC.

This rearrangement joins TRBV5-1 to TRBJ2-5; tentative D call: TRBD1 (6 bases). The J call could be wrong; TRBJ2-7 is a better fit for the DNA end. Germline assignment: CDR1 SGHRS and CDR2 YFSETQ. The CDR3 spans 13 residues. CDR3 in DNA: TGCGCCAGCAGCTTCGGGACATCCTACGAGCAGTACTTC. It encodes CASSFGTSYEQYF.

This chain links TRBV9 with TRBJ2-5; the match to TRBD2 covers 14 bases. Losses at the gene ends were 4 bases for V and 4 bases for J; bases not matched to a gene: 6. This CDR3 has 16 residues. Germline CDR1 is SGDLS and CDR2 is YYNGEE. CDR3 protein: CASSLMGLAGVETQYF. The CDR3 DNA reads TGTGCCAGCAGCCTCATGGGACTAGCGGGAGTAGAGACCCAGTACTTC.

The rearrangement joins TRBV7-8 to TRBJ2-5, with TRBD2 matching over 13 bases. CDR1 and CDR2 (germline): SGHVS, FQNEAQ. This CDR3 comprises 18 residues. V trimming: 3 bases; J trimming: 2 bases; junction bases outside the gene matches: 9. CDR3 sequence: CASSLGPGLAGVQETQYF. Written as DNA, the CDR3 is TGTGCCAGCAGCTTGGGCCCCGGACTAGCGGGAGTACAAGAGACCCAGTACTTC.

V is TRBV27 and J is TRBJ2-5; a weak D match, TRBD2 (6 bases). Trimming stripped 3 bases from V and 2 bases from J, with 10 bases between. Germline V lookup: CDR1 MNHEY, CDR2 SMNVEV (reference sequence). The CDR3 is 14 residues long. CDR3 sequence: CASSLLREQETQYF. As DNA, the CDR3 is TGTGCCAGCAGTTTGCTCCGGGAGCAAGAGACCCAGTACTTC.

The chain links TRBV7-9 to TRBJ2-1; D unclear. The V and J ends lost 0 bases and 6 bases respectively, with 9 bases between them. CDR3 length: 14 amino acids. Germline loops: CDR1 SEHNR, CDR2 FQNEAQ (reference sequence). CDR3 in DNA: TGTGCCAGCAGCTTAGCGTCTCTTTTCAATGAGCAGTTCTTC. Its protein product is CASSLASLFNEQFF.

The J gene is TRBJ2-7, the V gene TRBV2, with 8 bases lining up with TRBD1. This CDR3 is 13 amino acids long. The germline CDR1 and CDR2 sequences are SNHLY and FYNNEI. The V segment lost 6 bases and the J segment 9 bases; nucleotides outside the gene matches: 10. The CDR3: CASSGGTGGRQYF. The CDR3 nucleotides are TGTGCCAGCAGCGGGGGCACAGGGGGACGGCAGTACTTC.

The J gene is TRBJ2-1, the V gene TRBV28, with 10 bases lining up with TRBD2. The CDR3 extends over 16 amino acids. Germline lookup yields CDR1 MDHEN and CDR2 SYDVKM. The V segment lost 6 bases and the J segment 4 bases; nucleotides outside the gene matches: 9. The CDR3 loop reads CASRPMGTSAYNEQFF. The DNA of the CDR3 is TGTGCCAGCAGGCCGATGGGGACTAGCGCATACAATGAGCAGTTCTTC.

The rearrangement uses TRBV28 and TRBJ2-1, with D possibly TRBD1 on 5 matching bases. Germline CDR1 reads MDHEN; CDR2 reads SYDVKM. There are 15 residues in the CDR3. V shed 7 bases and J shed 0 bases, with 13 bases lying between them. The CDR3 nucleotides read TGTGCCAGCATCTCAGGGTCGGCCTCCTACAATGAGCAGTTCTTC. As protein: CASISGSASYNEQFF.